This TCR beta chain was identified during a study of T-cell reconstitution after alpha-beta-depleted transplantation in children. Study-wide results and caveats: By about two months after transplant, alpha-beta T cells reportedly arose from several hundred graft clones that had expanded. One year after transplant, T-cell counts and diversity came mostly from newly produced T cells.

V was cut by 7 bases and J by 7 bases, with 13 bases left in between. The CDR3 sequence is 13 residues long. Unique molecular identifiers were incorporated during preparation of the TCRbeta library. TCRdb processed the PCR reads anew with MiXCR; each CDR3 protein has one entry. The sample comprises approximately 300,000 distinct CDR3 sequences, roughly 12% of which are singletons, and about a quarter rests with the top ten. This clonotype was observed many times. The antigen remains undetermined. The sequences come from peripheral blood, collected 180 days after TCRalphabeta/CD19-depleted stem cell transplant. This sequence joins TRBV12-3 or TRBV12-4 and TRBJ2-2; D is ambiguous. This clonotype was obtained from a male patient aged 2-15 years who had a stem cell transplant for chronic granulomatous disease, so the T cells may come from the graft donor. The CDR3 protein is CASMFPLVGELFF. CDR3 coding DNA: TGTGCCAGCATGTTTCCTCTGGTCGGGGAGCTGTTTTTT.